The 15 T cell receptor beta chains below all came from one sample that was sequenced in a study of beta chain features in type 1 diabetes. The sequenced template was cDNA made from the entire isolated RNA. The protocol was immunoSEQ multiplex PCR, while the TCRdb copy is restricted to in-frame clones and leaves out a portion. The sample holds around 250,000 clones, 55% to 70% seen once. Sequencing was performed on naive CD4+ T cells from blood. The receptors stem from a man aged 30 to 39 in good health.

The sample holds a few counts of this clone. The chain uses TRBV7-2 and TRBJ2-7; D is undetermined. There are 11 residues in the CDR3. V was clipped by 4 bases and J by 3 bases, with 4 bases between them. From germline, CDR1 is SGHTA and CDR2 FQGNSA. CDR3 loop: CASSSNYEQYF. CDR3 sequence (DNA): TGTGCCAGCAGCTCCAACTACGAGCAGTACTTC. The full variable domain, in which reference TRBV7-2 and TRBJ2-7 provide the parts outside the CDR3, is GAGVSQSPSNKVTEKGKDVELRCDPISGHTALYWYRQSLGQGLEFLIYFQGNSAPDKSGLPSDRFSAERTGGSVSTLTIQRTQQEDSAVYLCASSSNYEQYFGPGTRLTVT.

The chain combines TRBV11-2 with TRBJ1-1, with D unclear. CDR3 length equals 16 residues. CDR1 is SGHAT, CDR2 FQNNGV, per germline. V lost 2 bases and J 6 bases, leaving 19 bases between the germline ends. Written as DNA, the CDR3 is TGTGCCAGCAGCTTAATACGTTCGAGGGTTAGGGCTGAAGCTTTCTTT. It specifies CASSLIRSRVRAEAFF. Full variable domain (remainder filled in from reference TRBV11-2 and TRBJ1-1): EAGVAQSPRYKIIEKRQSVAFWCNPISGHATLYWYQQILGQGPKLLIQFQNNGVVDDSQLPKDRFSAERLKGVDSTLKIQPAKLEDSAVYLCASSLIRSRVRAEAFFGQGTRLTVV.

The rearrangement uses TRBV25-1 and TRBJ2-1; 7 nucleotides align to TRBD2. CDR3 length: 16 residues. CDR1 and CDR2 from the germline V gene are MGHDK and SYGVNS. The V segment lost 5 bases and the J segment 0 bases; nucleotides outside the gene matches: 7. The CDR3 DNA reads TGTGCCAGCAGTCCGACGACTAGCCGCTCCTACAATGAGCAGTTCTTC. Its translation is CASSPTTSRSYNEQFF.

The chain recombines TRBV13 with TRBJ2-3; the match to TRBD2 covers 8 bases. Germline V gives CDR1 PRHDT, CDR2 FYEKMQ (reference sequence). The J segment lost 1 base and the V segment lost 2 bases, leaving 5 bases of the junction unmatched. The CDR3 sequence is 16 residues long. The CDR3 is CASSLPPGRGTDTQYF. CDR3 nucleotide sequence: TGTGCCAGCAGCTTACCCCCCGGGAGGGGCACAGATACGCAGTATTTT.

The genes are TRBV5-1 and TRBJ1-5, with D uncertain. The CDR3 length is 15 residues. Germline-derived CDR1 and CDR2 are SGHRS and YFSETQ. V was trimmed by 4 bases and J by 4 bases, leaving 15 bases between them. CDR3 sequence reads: CASSPGLGRNQPQHF. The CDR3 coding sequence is TGCGCCAGCAGCCCGGGGTTGGGGAGGAATCAGCCCCAGCATTTT. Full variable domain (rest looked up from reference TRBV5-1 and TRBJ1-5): KAGVTQTPRYLIKTRGQQVTLSCSPISGHRSVSWYQQTPGQGLQFLFEYFSETQRNKGNFPGRFSGRQFSNSRSEMNVSTLELGDSALYLCASSPGLGRNQPQHFGDGTRLSIL.

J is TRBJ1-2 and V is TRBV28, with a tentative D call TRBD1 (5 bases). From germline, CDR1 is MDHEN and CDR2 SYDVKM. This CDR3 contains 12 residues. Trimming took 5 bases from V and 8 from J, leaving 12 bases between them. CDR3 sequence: CASSPWDQGYTF. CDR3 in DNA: TGTGCCAGCAGTCCGTGGGACCAGGGCTACACCTTC.

The CDR3 coding sequence is TGTGCCAGCAGTTACTCAACAGGGGGCTCCTACGAGCAGTACTTC. This sequence encodes CASSYSTGGSYEQYF. This chain joins TRBV6-6 and TRBJ2-7, with 8 positions matching TRBD1. This CDR3 comprises 15 residues. Germline CDR1 reads MNHNY; CDR2 reads SVGAGI (reference sequence). Germline trimming cut 0 bases from V and 0 bases from J; bases unmatched to any gene: 1.

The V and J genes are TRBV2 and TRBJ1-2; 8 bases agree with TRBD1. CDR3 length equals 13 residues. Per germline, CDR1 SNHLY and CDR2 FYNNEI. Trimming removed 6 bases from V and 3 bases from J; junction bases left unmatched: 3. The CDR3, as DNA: TGTGCCAGCAGGGACAGGGTGGACTATGGCTACACCTTC. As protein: CASRDRVDYGYTF.

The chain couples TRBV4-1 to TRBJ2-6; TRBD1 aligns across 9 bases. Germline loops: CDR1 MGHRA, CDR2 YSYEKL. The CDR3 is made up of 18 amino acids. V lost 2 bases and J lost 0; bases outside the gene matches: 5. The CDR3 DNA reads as TGCGCCAGCAGCCAACCTGGGACAGGGATCTCTGGGGCCAACGTCCTGACTTTC. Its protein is CASSQPGTGISGANVLTF.

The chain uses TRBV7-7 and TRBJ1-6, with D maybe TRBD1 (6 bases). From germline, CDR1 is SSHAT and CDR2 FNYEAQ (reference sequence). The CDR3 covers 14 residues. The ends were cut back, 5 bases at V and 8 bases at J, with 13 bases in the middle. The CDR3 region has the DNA TGTGCCAGCAGCGCGACCCACAGGGATTCACCCCTCCACTTT. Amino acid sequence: CASSATHRDSPLHF.

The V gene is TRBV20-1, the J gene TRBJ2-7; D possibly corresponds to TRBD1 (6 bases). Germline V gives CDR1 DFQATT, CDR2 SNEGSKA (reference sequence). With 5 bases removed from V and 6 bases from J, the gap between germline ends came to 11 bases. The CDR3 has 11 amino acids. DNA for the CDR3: TGCAGTGCTCCCAGGGGAGCCGAGCAGTACTTC. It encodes CSAPRGAEQYF.

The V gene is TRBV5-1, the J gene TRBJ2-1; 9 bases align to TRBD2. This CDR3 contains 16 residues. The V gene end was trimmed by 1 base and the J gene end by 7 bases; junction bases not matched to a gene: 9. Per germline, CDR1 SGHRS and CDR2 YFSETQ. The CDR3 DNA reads TGCGCCAGCAGCTTGCCAGCGGGGGGTCCCTCTAATGAGCAGTTCTTC. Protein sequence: CASSLPAGGPSNEQFF. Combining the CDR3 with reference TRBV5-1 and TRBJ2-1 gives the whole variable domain KAGVTQTPRYLIKTRGQQVTLSCSPISGHRSVSWYQQTPGQGLQFLFEYFSETQRNKGNFPGRFSGRQFSNSRSEMNVSTLELGDSALYLCASSLPAGGPSNEQFFGPGTRLTVL.

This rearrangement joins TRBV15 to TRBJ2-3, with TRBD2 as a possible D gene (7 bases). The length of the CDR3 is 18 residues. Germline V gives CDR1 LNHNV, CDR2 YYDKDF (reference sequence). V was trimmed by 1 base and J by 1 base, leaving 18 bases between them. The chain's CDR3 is CATSRGHGGRGGTDTQYF. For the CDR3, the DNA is TGTGCCACCAGCAGAGGGCACGGGGGGCGAGGGGGCACAGATACGCAGTATTTT.

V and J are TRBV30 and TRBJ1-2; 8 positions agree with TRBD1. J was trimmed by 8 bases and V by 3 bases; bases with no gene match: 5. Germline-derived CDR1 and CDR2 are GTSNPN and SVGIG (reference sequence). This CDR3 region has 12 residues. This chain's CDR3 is CAWSGTGDGYTF. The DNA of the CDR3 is TGTGCCTGGAGCGGGACAGGAGACGGCTACACCTTC. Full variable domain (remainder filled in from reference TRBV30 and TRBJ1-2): SQTIHQWPATLVQPVGSPLSLECTVEGTSNPNLYWYRQAAGRGLQLLFYSVGIGQISSEVPQNLSASRPQDRQFILSSKKLLLSDSGFYLCAWSGTGDGYTFGSGTRLTVV.

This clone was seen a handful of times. This CDR3 is CASSPPGADEQYF. The CDR3 DNA is TGTGCCAGCAGCCCGCCGGGGGCGGACGAGCAGTACTTC. The J gene is TRBJ2-7, the V gene TRBV7-2; D may match TRBD1 or TRBD2 (6 bases each). This CDR3 region has 13 residues. Trimming shortened V by 5 bases and J by 5 bases, and 13 bases separated the two germline ends. Germline CDR1 SGHTA, CDR2 FQGNSA.